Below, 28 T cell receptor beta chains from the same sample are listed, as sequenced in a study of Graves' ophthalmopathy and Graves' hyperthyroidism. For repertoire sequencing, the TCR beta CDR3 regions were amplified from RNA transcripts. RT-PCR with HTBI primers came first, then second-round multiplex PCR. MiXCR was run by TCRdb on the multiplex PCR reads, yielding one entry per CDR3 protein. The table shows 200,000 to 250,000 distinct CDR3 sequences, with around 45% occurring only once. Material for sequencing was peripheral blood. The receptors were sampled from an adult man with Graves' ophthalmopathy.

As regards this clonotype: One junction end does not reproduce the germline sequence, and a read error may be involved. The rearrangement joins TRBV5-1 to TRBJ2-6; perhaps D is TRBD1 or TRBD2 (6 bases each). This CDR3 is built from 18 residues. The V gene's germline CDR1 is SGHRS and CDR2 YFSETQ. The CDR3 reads CASGDIGGGVSGANVLTF. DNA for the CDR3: TGTGCCAGCGGCGACATCGGAGGGGGAGTCTCTGGGGCCAACGTCCTGACTTTC.

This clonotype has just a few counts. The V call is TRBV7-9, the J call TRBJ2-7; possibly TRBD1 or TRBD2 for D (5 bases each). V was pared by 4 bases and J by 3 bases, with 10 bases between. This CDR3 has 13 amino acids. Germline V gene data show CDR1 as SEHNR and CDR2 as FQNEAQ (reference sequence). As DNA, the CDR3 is TGTGCCAGCAGCTACCGGGACCACTACGAGCAGTACTTC. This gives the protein CASSYRDHYEQYF.

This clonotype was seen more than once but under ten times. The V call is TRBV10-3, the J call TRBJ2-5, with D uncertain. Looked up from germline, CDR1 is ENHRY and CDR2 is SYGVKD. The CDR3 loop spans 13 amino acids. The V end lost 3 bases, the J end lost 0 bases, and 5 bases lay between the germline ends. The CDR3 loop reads CAISDVHQETQYF. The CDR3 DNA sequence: TGTGCCATCAGTGACGTCCACCAAGAGACCCAGTACTTC.

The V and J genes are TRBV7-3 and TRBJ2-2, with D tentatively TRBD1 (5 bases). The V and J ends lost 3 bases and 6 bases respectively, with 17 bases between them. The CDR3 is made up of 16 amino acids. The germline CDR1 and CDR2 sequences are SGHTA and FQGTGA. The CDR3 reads CASSFLGDRGPGELFF. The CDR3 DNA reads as TGTGCCAGCAGCTTCCTAGGGGATAGGGGTCCCGGGGAGCTGTTTTTT.

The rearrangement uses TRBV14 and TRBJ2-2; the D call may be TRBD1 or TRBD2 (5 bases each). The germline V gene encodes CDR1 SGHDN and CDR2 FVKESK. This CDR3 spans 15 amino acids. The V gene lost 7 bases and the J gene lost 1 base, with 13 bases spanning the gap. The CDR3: CASTLGTWNTGELFF. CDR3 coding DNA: TGTGCCAGCACTCTAGGGACCTGGAACACCGGGGAGCTGTTTTTT.

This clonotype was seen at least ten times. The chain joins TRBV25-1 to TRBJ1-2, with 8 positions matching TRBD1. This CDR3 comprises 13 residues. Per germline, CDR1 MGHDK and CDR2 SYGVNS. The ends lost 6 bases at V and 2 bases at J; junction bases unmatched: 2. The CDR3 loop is CASSRGQNYGYTF. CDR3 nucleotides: TGTGCCAGCAGCAGGGGGCAAAACTATGGCTACACCTTC.

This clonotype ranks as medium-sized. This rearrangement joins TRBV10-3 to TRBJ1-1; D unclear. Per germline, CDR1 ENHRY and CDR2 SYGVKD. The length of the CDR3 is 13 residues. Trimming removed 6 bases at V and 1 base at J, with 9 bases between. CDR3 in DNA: TGTGCCATCAGCCACAAGCAGAACACTGAAGCTTTCTTT. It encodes CAISHKQNTEAFF.

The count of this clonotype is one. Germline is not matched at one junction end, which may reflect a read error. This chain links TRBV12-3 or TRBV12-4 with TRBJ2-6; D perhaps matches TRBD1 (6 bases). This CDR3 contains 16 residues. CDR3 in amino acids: CASSLGQPSGANVLTF. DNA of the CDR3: TGTGCCAGCAGCTTAGGACAGCCCTCTGGGGCCAACGTCCTGACTTTC.

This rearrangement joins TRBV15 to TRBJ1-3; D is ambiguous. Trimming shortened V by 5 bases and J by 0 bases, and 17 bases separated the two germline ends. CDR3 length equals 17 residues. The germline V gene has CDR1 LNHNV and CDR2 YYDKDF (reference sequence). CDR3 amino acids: CATSPRRALFSGNTIYF. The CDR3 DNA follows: TGTGCCACCAGCCCGCGGAGGGCGCTTTTCTCTGGAAACACCATATATTTT. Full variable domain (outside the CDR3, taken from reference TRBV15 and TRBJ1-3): DAMVIQNPRYQVTQFGKPVTLSCSQTLNHNVMYWYQQKSSQAPKLLFHYYDKDFNNEADTPDNFQSRRPNTSFCFLDIRSPGLGDTAMYLCATSPRRALFSGNTIYFGEGSWLTVV.

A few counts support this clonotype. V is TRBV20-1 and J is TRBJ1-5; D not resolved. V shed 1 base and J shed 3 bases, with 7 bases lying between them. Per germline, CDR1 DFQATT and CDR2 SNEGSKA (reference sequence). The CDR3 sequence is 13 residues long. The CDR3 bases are TGCAGTGCTAGAGTTCGGGCCAATCAGCCCCAGCATTTT. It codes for CSARVRANQPQHF.

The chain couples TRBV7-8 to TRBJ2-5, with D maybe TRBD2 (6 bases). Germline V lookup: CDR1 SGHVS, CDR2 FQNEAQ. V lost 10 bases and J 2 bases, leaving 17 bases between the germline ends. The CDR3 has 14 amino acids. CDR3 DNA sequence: TGTGCCACTGGGGGGACGGGGGTGCAAGAGACCCAGTACTTC. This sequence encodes CATGGTGVQETQYF.

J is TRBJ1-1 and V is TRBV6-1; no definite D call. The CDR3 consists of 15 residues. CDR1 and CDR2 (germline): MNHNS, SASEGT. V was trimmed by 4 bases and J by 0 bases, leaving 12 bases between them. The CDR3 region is CASSGRDTVNTEAFF. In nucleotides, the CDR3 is TGTGCCAGCAGTGGAAGGGATACAGTGAACACTGAAGCTTTCTTT.

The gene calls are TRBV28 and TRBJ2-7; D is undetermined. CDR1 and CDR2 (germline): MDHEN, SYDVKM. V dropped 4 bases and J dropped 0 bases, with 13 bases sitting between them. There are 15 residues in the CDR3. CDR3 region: CASSYGPQFSYEQYF. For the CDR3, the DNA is TGTGCCAGCAGTTACGGACCGCAGTTCTCCTACGAGCAGTACTTC. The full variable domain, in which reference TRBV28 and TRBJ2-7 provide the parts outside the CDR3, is DVKVTQSSRYLVKRTGEKVFLECVQDMDHENMFWYRQDPGLGLRLIYFSYDVKMKEKGDIPEGYSVSREKKERFSLILESASTNQTSMYLCASSYGPQFSYEQYFGPGTRLTVT.

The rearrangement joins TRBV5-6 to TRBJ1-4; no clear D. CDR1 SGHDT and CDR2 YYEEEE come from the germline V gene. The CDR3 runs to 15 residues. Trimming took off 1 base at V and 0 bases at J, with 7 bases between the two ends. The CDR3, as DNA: TGTGCCAGCAGCTTGTTCGAAACAACTAATGAAAAACTGTTTTTT. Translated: CASSLFETTNEKLFF.

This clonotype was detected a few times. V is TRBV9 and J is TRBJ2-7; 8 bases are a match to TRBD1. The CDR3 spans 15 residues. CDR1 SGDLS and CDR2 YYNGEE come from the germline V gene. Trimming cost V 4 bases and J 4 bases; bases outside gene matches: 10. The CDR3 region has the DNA TGTGCCAGCAGCCCGGGGGCAGGGGGCAAGTACGAGCAGTACTTC. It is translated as CASSPGAGGKYEQYF.

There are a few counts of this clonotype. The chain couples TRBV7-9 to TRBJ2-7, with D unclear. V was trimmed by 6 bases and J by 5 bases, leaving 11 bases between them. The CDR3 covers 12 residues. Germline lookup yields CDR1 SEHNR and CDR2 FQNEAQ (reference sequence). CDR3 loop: CASSSDSDEQYF. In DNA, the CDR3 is TGTGCCAGCAGTTCTGATTCGGACGAGCAGTACTTC.

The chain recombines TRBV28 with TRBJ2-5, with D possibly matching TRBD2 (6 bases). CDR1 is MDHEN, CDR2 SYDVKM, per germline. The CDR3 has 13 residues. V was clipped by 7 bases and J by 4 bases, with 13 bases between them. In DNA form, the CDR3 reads TGTGCCAGCATTAGGGGAGGAGGAGAGACCCAGTACTTC. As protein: CASIRGGGETQYF.

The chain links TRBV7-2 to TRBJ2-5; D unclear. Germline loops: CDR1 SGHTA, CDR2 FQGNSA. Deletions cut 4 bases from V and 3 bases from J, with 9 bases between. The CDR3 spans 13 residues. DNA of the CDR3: TGTGCCAGCAGCTCGAGTCTAGAAGAGACCCAGTACTTC. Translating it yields CASSSSLEETQYF. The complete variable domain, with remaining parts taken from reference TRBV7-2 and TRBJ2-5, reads GAGVSQSPSNKVTEKGKDVELRCDPISGHTALYWYRQSLGQGLEFLIYFQGNSAPDKSGLPSDRFSAERTGGSVSTLTIQRTQQEDSAVYLCASSSSLEETQYFGPGTRLLVL.

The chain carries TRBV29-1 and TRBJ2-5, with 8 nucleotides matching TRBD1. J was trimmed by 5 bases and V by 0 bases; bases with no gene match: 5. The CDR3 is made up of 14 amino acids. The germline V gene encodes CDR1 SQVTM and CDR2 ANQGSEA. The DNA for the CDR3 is TGCAGCGTTGAAGACCGGACAGGGATGGAGACCCAGTACTTC. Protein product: CSVEDRTGMETQYF.

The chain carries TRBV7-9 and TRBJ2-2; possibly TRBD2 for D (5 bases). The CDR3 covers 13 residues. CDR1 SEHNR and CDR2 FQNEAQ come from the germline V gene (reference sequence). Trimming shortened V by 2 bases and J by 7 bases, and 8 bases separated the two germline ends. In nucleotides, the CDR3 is TGTGCCAGCAGCTTATCCGGGGTCGGGGAGCTGTTTTTT. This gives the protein CASSLSGVGELFF.

Here the CDR3 reads CASGWGGAQETQYF. CDR3 nucleotides: TGTGCCAGCGGCTGGGGGGGGGCGCAGGAGACCCAGTACTTC. The chain carries TRBV25-1 and TRBJ2-5; weak D call: TRBD2 (7 bases). V dropped 8 bases and J dropped 5 bases, with 18 bases sitting between them. Germline V CDR1 and CDR2: MGHDK, SYGVNS. CDR3 length: 14 residues.

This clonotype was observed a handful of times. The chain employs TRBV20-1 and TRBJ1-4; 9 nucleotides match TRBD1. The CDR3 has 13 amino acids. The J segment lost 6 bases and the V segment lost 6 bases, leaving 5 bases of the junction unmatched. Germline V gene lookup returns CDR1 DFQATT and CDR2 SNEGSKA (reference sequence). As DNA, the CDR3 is TGCAGTGCCAGGGACAGGGCCGATGAAAAACTGTTTTTT. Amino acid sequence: CSARDRADEKLFF.

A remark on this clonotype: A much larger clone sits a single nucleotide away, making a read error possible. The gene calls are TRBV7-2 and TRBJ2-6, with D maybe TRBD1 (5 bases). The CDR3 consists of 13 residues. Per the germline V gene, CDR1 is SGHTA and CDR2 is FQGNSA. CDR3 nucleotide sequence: TGTGCCAGCAAGGCCTCTGGGGCCAACGTCCTGGCTTTC. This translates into CASKASGANVLAF.

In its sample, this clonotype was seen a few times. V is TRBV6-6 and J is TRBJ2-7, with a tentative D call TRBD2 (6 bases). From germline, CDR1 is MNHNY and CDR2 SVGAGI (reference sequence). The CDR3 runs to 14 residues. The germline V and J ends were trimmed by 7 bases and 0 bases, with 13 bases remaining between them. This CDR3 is CASTPRGYSYEQYF. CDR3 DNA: TGTGCCAGCACCCCCCGGGGGTACTCCTACGAGCAGTACTTC.

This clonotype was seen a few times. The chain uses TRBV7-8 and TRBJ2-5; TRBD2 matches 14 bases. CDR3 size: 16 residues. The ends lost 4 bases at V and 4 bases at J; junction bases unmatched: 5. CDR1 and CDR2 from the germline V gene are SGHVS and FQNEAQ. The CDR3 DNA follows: TGTGCCAGCAGCTATCCAGGACTAGCGGGAGGAGAGACCCAGTACTTC. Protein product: CASSYPGLAGGETQYF.

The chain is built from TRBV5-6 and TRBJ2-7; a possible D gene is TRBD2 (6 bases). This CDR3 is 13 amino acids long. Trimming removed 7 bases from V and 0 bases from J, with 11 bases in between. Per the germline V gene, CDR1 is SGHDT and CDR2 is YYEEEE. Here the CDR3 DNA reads TGTGCCAGCTCTCGCGGGGACTCCTACGAGCAGTACTTC. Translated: CASSRGDSYEQYF. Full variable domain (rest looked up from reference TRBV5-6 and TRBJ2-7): DAGVTQSPTHLIKTRGQQVTLRCSPKSGHDTVSWYQQALGQGPQFIFQYYEEEERQRGNFPDRFSGHQFPNYSSELNVNALLLGDSALYLCASSRGDSYEQYFGPGTRLTVT.

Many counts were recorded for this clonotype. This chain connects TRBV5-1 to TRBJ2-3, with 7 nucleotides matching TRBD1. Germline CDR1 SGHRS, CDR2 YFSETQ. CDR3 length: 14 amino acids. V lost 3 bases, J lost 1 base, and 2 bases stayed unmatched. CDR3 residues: CASSSGQGTDTQYF. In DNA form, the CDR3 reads TGCGCCAGCAGCTCCGGACAGGGCACAGATACGCAGTATTTT.

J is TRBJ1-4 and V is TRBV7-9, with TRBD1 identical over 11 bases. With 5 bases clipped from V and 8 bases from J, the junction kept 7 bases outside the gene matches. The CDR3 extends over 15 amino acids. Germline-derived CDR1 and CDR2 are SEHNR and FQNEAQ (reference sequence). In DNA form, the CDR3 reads TGTGCCAGCAGCATAGGGGACAGGGGGGACGAAAAACTGTTTTTT. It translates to CASSIGDRGDEKLFF.